This T cell receptor beta chain was sequenced during a study of blood T cell repertoires in COVID-19. Study overall: Donors in the United States, Italy and Spain gave samples during acute or convalescent COVID-19. In each case, the material was cDNA or gDNA derived from T cells, B-cell-depleted T cells, or PBMCs.

Germline CDR1 reads SGHVS; CDR2 reads FQNEAQ. V was clipped by 2 bases and J by 4 bases; unmatched bases: 4. CDR3 length: 16 amino acids. This study enrolled people aged roughly 18 to 90 from under 25 US geographic areas. Under the authors' procedure: Counts of nucleated cells, estimated from reference gene primer amplification, were obtained. Repertoires were generated with immunoSEQ multiplex PCR, while TCRdb's copy carries only in-frame clones and drops some. V, J and clone size are taken as reported in that table, and D and trimming were inferred from the DNA itself. The table includes about 180,000 clones, around 90% detected once.

This chain links TRBV7-8 with TRBJ2-1; TRBD2 agrees at 11 bases. Sequenced material: PBMCs or T cells enriched from blood (not recorded which). The receptor was isolated from a woman aged 18-29 years who had recovered from COVID-19. This chain's CDR3 is CASSLMASGGYNEQFF. CDR3 nucleotides: TGTGCCAGCAGCTTAATGGCTAGCGGGGGGTACAATGAGCAGTTCTTC.